This T cell receptor (beta chain) was documented in a study of blood T cells in healthy people across ages (dated by TCRdb to the mid-2010s). Turning to the overall study: In model experiments, template switching captured about one uniquely barcoded TCR beta cDNA molecule for every two T cells. The donors were divided into four age groups: young (average around 15 years), middle-aged (approximately 39), aged (about 60) and long-lived (roughly 86). For two donors (one aged 18 to 29 and one aged 80 or older), the study analyzed two additional independent replicas of 1 million unique cDNA reads from the same blood draw. To avoid experimental bias, donors of different ages were randomly spread across the sequencing lanes. Using deep sequencing normalized with unique cDNA molecular identifiers, the study measured how TCR beta repertoire diversity changes with age. Paper-wide results and their limitations: Since profiling was done on bulk unsorted PBMCs, naive and antigen-experienced compartments could not be conclusively compared. Compared with the aged group, the long-lived group had more naive CD4+ T cells, fewer expanded clones and increased TCR diversity, a pattern suggesting age selection. Total diversity estimates from one million sequenced T cells were considered lower bounds and underestimates. There was a strong correlation between observed TCR beta diversity and the percentage of naive T cells measured by flow cytometry. As age increased, observed TCR beta diversity per million T cells dropped in a roughly linear way, and a significant reduction was already evident by age roughly 36. Donor CMV infection status was unknown, potentially confounding age-related changes in expanded clonotypes.

Regarding this clonotype: There is no known antigen for this receptor. Base-call qualities are not available, and no considerably larger clone is one nucleotide away.

The roughly 39 donors, aged roughly 6 to 100 years, were systemically healthy Caucasian individuals from Russia. Each donor gave roughly 9 milliliters of peripheral blood, drawn into EDTA-treated Vacutainer tubes. Ficoll-Paque density-gradient centrifugation was used to isolate PBMCs, with at least 6.5 million per sample. Total RNA was extracted from PBMCs with Trizol reagent, with at least 5.5 micrograms obtained per sample. The percentages of naive CD45RAhigh/CD27high T cells were determined by flow cytometry on a PBMC aliquot from every donor. The receptor library was made with 5' RACE. Sequencing used an Illumina HiSeq 2500. The second PCR ran for roughly 7 to 12 cycles and used a J-beta primer mix along with a sample-barcoded 5' primer. Each TCR beta cDNA molecule received a unique molecular identifier from a template-switch 5' adaptor carrying 12 random nucleotides. Each sample yielded at least 2.5 million CDR3-containing paired-end reads. All of the RNA was converted into first-strand cDNA using the Mint cDNA synthesis kit, with a TRBC-specific oligonucleotide serving as the primer. Following uracil-DNA glycosylase treatment, a first 18-cycle PCR with universal primers M1SS and BC2_uni_R was performed on all cDNA. The paper's processing steps were these. For normalization, 1 million high-quality reads were randomly selected from each sample, with every read carrying a distinct molecular identifier. Instead of being binned into consensus sequences, reads that shared molecular identifiers were thrown out. MiTCR, run with a Q25 quality threshold and the strictest error-elimination algorithm, handled CDR3 identification, clonotype clustering and error correction. A nonparametric unseen species model with Euler transformation was used to estimate lower-bound total TCR beta diversity. TCRdb applied fastp at Q25 and MiXCR to the public reads, then kept only in-frame beta chains. One record per CDR3 amino acid sequence lists the most common genes and DNA. Clone size and V and J calls follow TCRdb, not the original study. The sample table contains about 680,000 distinct CDR3 sequences; only one count was recorded for roughly 50% of them. Jointly, the top ten make up 30% to 40% of the sample.

V and J lose 10 bases and 3 bases, and a span of 13 bases separates them. Counted from cysteine to phenylalanine, this CDR3 has 13 amino acids. Only the CDR3 part of the read is kept: 39 bases, read in frame from the first base. In this chain, TRBV12-3 or TRBV12-4 is recombined with TRBJ1-3; the D gene identity is not certain. Input material: blood. This receptor was identified in a woman aged 60-75 years in good health. The CDR3 protein is CATLRGGGNTIYF. The nucleotide sequence reads as follows: TGTGCCACCCTACGGGGAGGTGGAAACACCATATATTTT.